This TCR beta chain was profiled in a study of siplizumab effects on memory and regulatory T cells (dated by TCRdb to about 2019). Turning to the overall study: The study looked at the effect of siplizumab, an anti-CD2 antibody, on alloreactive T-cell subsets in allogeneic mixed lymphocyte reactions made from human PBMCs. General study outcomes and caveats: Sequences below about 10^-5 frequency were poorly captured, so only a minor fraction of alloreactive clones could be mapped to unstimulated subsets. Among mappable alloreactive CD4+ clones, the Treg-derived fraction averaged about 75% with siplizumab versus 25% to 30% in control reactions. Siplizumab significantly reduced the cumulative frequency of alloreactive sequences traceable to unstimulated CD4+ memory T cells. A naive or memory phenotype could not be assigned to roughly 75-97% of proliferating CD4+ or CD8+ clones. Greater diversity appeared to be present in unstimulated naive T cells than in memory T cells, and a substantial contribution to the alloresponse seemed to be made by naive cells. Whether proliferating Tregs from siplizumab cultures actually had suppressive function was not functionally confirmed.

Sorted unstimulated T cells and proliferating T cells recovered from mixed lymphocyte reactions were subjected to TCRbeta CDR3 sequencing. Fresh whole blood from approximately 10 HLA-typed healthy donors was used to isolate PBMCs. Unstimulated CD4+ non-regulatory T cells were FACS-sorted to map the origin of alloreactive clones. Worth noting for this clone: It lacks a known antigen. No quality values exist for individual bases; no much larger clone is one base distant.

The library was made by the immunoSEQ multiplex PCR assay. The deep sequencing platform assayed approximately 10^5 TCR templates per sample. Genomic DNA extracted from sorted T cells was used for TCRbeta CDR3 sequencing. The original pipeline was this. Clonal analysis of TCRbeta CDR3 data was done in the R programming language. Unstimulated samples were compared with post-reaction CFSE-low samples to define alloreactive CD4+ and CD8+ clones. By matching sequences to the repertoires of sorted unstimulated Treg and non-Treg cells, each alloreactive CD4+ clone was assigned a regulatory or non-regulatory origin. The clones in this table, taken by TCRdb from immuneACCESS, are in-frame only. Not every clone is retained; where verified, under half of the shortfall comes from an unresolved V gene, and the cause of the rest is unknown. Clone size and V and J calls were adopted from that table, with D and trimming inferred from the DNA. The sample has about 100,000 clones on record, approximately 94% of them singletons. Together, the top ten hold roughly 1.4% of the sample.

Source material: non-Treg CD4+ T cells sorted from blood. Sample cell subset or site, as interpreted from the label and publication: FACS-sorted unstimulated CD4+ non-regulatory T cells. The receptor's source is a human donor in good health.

CDR3 protein: CASSFYFGQGANYEQYF. At the DNA level, the sequence is TGCGCCAGCAGCTTCTACTTCGGACAGGGGGCGAACTACGAGCAGTACTTC. The rearrangement combines TRBV5-1 with TRBJ2-7; a stretch of 11 junction bases matches TRBD1. Germline trimming: 2 bases from V, 3 bases from J; junction bases outside gene matches: 10. The germline V gene yields SGHRS for CDR1 and YFSETQ for CDR2. From the cysteine through the phenylalanine, the CDR3 covers 17 amino acids. Only the CDR3 part of the read is kept: 51 bases, read in frame from the first base.